These 14 T cell receptor beta chains were all obtained from the same sample, sequenced in a study of blood T cell repertoires in COVID-19. Data came from immunoSEQ multiplex PCR; TCRdb stores just in-frame clones and leaves some out. The sample yields about 58,000 clones, 70% to 90% seen once. The sequenced sample was peripheral blood. The receptor set was obtained from a man aged 40-49 years with active COVID-19.

The V call is TRBV3-1 (or the pseudogene TRBV3-2), the J call TRBJ2-7, with 8 bases fitting TRBD2. This CDR3 is 14 amino acids long. V lost 1 base to trimming and J lost 6 bases; unmatched junction nucleotides: 5. The germline CDR1 and CDR2 sequences are LGHDT and YNNKEL (reference sequence). The DNA of the CDR3 is TGTGCCAGCAGCCAAGGTTCTAGCGGGTCCGAGCAGTACTTC. Its translation: CASSQGSSGSEQYF.

The chain uses TRBV4-2 and TRBJ2-1; TRBD2 matches at 14 bases. V lost 4 bases and J lost 9; bases outside the gene matches: 8. Germline V gene sequence: CDR1 LGHNA, CDR2 YNFKEQ. The CDR3 consists of 16 residues. DNA of the CDR3: TGTGCCAGCAGCCGACCCGGGACTAGCGGGAGTTCTGAGCAGTTCTTC. Translating gives CASSRPGTSGSSEQFF.

The chain carries TRBV7-2 and TRBJ1-2, with D hard to call. V dropped 4 bases and J dropped 4 bases, with 7 bases sitting between them. The germline V gene encodes CDR1 SGHTA and CDR2 FQGNSA. The CDR3 runs to 12 residues. The CDR3 loop is CASSYNSYGYTF. The CDR3 DNA reads as TGTGCCAGCAGCTATAACAGCTATGGCTACACCTTC.

This clone was detected only a few times. J is TRBJ2-7 and V is TRBV6-6; D not resolved. The CDR3 runs to 13 residues. V lost 2 bases, J lost 0 bases, and 5 bases lay in between. CDR1 is MNHNY, CDR2 SVGAGI, per germline (reference sequence). The CDR3 DNA follows: TGTGCCAGCAGTTACGTTAGCTCCTACGAGCAGTACTTC. This encodes CASSYVSSYEQYF.

The V and J genes are TRBV30 and TRBJ2-2; the match to TRBD2 covers 8 bases. This CDR3 contains 14 residues. V was pared by 7 bases and J by 2 bases, with 6 bases of the junction left unmatched. The germline V gene has CDR1 GTSNPN and CDR2 SVGIG (reference sequence). This CDR3 reads CASGGGTNTGELFF. CDR3 DNA sequence: TGTGCCTCCGGCGGGGGGACAAACACCGGGGAGCTGTTTTTT.

The rearrangement uses TRBV5-1 and TRBJ1-2; 10 nucleotides agree with TRBD1. CDR1 SGHRS and CDR2 YFSETQ come from the germline V gene. The CDR3 sequence is 15 residues long. Unmatched junction bases numbered 7, after V lost 1 base and J lost 7 bases. CDR3 loop: CASSLYGQGVSGYTF. Written as DNA, the CDR3 is TGCGCCAGCAGCTTGTATGGACAGGGGGTTAGTGGCTACACCTTC.

About this clone itself: Other DNA sequences in the same sample also yield this CDR3. V usage is TRBV5-1 and J usage is TRBJ1-2; D is undetermined. CDR1 is SGHRS, CDR2 YFSETQ, per germline. The length of the CDR3 is 13 residues. Trimming took 2 bases from V and 3 from J, leaving 8 bases between them. CDR3 loop: CASSFDGDYGYTF. The CDR3 DNA reads as TGCGCCAGCAGCTTCGACGGAGACTATGGCTACACCTTC.

The chain has TRBV19 and TRBJ1-2; 8 bases match TRBD1. The germline gives CDR1 LNHDA, CDR2 SQIVND (reference sequence). The CDR3 has 14 residues. V was pared by 8 bases and J by 7 bases, with 12 bases of the junction left unmatched. The CDR3 DNA sequence: TGTGCCAGTTACCGATTCGCAGGGGGCGGTGGCTACACCTTC. It specifies CASYRFAGGGGYTF.

J is TRBJ2-5 and V is TRBV6-1, with 8 nucleotides matching TRBD2. This CDR3 spans 15 amino acids. Looked up from germline, CDR1 is MNHNS and CDR2 is SASEGT. V lost 1 base and J lost 4; bases outside the gene matches: 5. The DNA for the CDR3 is TGTGCCAGCAGTGAAGTCCGGGGGGGAGGAGAGACCCAGTACTTC. Encoded protein: CASSEVRGGGETQYF.

V is TRBV28 and J is TRBJ1-5, with TRBD1 matching 7 bases. Germline V gene sequence: CDR1 MDHEN, CDR2 SYDVKM. The CDR3 runs to 15 residues. V lost 7 bases and J lost 5; bases outside the gene matches: 11. CDR3: CASIRSDRDYQPQHF. CDR3 nucleotides: TGTGCCAGCATTCGCAGTGACAGGGACTATCAGCCCCAGCATTTT.

This rearrangement joins TRBV24-1 to TRBJ2-5; TRBD2 is a possible D gene (5 bases). Trimming removed 4 bases at V and 6 bases at J, with 14 bases between. Germline V CDR1 and CDR2: KGHDR, SFDVKD. This CDR3 spans 14 amino acids. For the CDR3, the DNA is TGTGCCACCAGTGAGCATGGAGGTCACAAGACCCAGTACTTC. As protein: CATSEHGGHKTQYF.

The chain links TRBV5-1 to TRBJ2-1; 10 nucleotides agree with TRBD2. The CDR3 is made up of 17 amino acids. Germline V CDR1 and CDR2: SGHRS, YFSETQ. Trimming removed 0 bases from V and 1 base from J; junction bases left unmatched: 4. The CDR3 loop is CASSLVASGSSYNEQFF. CDR3 coding DNA: TGCGCCAGCAGCTTGGTGGCTAGCGGGAGTTCCTACAATGAGCAGTTCTTC.

This clone was counted once. The J gene is TRBJ2-5, the V gene TRBV24-1; D unresolved. Germline assignment: CDR1 KGHDR and CDR2 SFDVKD. V dropped 3 bases and J dropped 5 bases, with 9 bases sitting between them. The CDR3 sequence is 13 residues long. Here the CDR3 DNA reads TGTGCCACCAGTGATCCTTTCGGGGAGACCCAGTACTTC. Translated, it gives CATSDPFGETQYF.

V and J are TRBV5-4 and TRBJ2-7; possible D gene TRBD1, 6 bases. This CDR3 is built from 16 residues. The V and J ends lost 4 bases and 5 bases respectively, with 22 bases between them. The germline V gene encodes CDR1 SGHNT and CDR2 YYREEE (reference sequence). In DNA form, the CDR3 reads TGTGCCAGCAGCCCGGCCGGACAGCGGTCCGCCCACGAGCAGTACTTC. This encodes CASSPAGQRSAHEQYF.